What follows describes a single TCR beta chain. The CDR3 consists of 17 residues. V was trimmed by 4 bases and J by 0 bases, leaving 18 bases between them. CDR1 and CDR2 from the germline V gene are SGHRS and YFSETQ. This entry comes from a study of blood T cell repertoires in COVID-19. Profiled with immunoSEQ multiplex PCR; TCRdb holds only in-frame clones, not every one. The repertoire has tens of thousands of clones, 92% of them found once; the top ten carry about 12%. The sequence came from a human donor in a cohort sampled during active COVID-19. The sequenced sample consisted of peripheral blood. The rearrangement joins TRBV5-1 to TRBJ2-3; maybe TRBD1 (5 bases). The CDR3 DNA is TGCGCCAGCAGCGCCCTCCGGCGACAGAGTAGCACAGATACGCAGTATTTT. Its protein is CASSALRRQSSTDTQYF.